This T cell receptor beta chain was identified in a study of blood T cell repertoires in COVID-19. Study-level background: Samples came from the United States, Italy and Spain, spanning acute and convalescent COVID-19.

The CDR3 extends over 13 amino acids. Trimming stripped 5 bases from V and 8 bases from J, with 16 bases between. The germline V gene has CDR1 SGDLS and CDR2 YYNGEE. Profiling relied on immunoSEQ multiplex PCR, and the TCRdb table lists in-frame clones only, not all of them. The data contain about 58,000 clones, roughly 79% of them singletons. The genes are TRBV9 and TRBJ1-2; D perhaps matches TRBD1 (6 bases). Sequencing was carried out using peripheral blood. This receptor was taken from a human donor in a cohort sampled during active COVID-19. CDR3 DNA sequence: TGTGCCAGCAGTGACAGGACAGCCGGCGGCTACACCTTC. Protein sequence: CASSDRTAGGYTF.